This T cell receptor beta chain was observed in a study of OX40 agonist ivuxolimab in advanced cancers. Libraries were prepared by immunoSEQ multiplex PCR; TCRdb keeps only in-frame clonotypes and omits some of them. This table has tens of thousands of clones, 85% appearing once. Trimming took 2 bases from V and 5 from J; bases not matched to a gene: 8. Germline V lookup: CDR1 SNHLY, CDR2 FYNNEI. The CDR3 is 15 residues long. This receptor was obtained from an adult with an advanced solid tumor such as melanoma, head and neck, liver or kidney cancer. The chain is built from TRBV2 and TRBJ1-1; TRBD1 matches at 7 bases. This sample comprised CD4+ or CD8+ T cells sorted from blood, obtained in a trial of the OX40 agonist ivuxolimab. The CDR3 region has the DNA TGTGCCAGCAGTGAAATATCCAGGGGGACGACTGAAGCTTTCTTT. Its translation is CASSEISRGTTEAFF.